Included here is one T cell receptor beta chain sequence, with context. Its target is unknown. Samples had at least 7 million PBMCs isolated from them. This CDR3 comprises 15 residues. Germline assignment: CDR1 SGHTS and CDR2 YDEGEE. The junction had 6 bases not matched to a gene; V was cut back by 1 base and J by 4 bases. For the second PCR, which ran for 7 to 11 cycles, a sample-barcoded 5' primer and a J-beta primer mix were used. A template-switch adaptor containing 12 random nucleotides labeled each cDNA molecule. TCRdb redid the calling of the 5' RACE reads with MiXCR, one entry per CDR3 protein. Of about 640,000 distinct CDR3 sequences listed, under 70% are singletons. These data belong to a study of blood T cells in healthy people across ages. The study's findings and limits: In older individuals, TCR beta diversity per million T cells was lower, falling roughly linearly with age.

The sequenced material came from blood. The chain combines TRBV5-8 with TRBJ2-3, with TRBD2 matching over 7 bases. This TCR derives from a man in his 60s in good health. Here the CDR3 DNA reads TGTGCCAGCAGCTTGCGGGGGGATGAGGCAGATACGCAGTATTTT. This encodes CASSLRGDEADTQYF.